The 22 T cell receptor beta chains below were found in one sample sequenced in a study of Ad26.COV2.S vaccination and SARS-CoV-2 variants. The treatment is: 15 to 20 received Ad26.COV2.S at low or high dose, single or two shots; 5 received placebo; per-sample allocation not given. The samples were gathered on day 63 after the first injection of vaccine or placebo. Sequencing used immunoSEQ multiplex PCR; TCRdb keeps in-frame clones, though not all of them. The sample records a few hundred thousand clones, 80% to 95% being singletons. Sequencing used peripheral blood, obtained in a trial of Ad26.COV2.S vaccine versus placebo. The receptors here all came from a person between 18 and 65 years old who received the Ad26.COV2.S COVID-19 vaccine or a placebo.

This sequence joins TRBV19 and TRBJ2-6; TRBD1 matches 11 bases. The ends lost 10 bases at V and 0 bases at J; junction bases unmatched: 5. CDR1 is LNHDA and CDR2 is SQIVND in the germline V gene (reference sequence). The CDR3 covers 16 residues. CDR3 protein: CAIRTGGRSGANVLTF. Here the CDR3 DNA reads TGTGCCATTCGGACAGGGGGCCGCTCTGGGGCCAACGTCCTGACTTTC.

In this sample, this clone turned up once. The rearrangement uses TRBV5-8 and TRBJ2-1; 7 nucleotides line up with TRBD2. V was pared by 4 bases and J by 8 bases, with 15 bases of the junction left unmatched. The CDR3 spans 16 residues. Germline values: CDR1 SGHTS, CDR2 YDEGEE. The CDR3 DNA follows: TGTGCCAGCAGCGTAGGACTAGTGGTTTTGATCGATGAGCAGTTCTTC. It codes for CASSVGLVVLIDEQFF.

This rearrangement joins TRBV28 to TRBJ1-3; 7 bases line up with TRBD1. J lost 4 bases, V lost 11 bases, and 5 bases had no gene match. There are 12 residues in the CDR3. Germline CDR1 is MDHEN and CDR2 is SYDVKM. CDR3 nucleotides: TGTGCCTTCGGGACAGCCGGAAACACCATATATTTT. It codes for CAFGTAGNTIYF.

The chain has TRBV7-8 and TRBJ2-1; 12 bases are a match to TRBD2. The CDR3 is made up of 16 amino acids. V was clipped by 5 bases and J by 2 bases; unmatched bases: 4. Germline V gives CDR1 SGHVS, CDR2 FQNEAQ. The DNA of the CDR3 is TGTGCCAGCAGCCCACTAGCGGGGGGAACCTACAATGAGCAGTTCTTC. Protein sequence: CASSPLAGGTYNEQFF. Drawing the rest from reference TRBV7-8 and TRBJ2-1, the complete variable domain is GAGVSQSPRYKVAKRGQDVALRCDPISGHVSLFWYQQALGQGPEFLTYFQNEAQLDKSGLPSDRFFAERPEGSVSTLKIQRTQQEDSAVYLCASSPLAGGTYNEQFFGPGTRLTVL.

V usage is TRBV12-3 or TRBV12-4 and J usage is TRBJ1-1; weak D call: TRBD1 (6 bases). V was cut by 3 bases and J by 5 bases, with 10 bases left in between. The CDR3 sequence is 13 residues long. The CDR3 DNA is TGTGCCAGCAGTTTGGGGGGCACGACTGAAGCTTTCTTT. Translating it yields CASSLGGTTEAFF.

Only one count was recorded for this clone. V gene TRBV2 combines with J gene TRBJ1-1, with D perhaps matching TRBD1 (6 bases). The CDR3 is made up of 10 amino acids. CDR1 SNHLY and CDR2 FYNNEI come from the germline V gene. The germline V and J ends were trimmed by 4 bases and 10 bases, with 7 bases remaining between them. This chain's CDR3 is CASSGGGAFF. CDR3 DNA sequence: TGTGCCAGCAGTGGAGGGGGAGCTTTCTTT.

The CDR3 reads CATSRDGDNEQFF. For the CDR3, the DNA is TGTGCCACCAGCAGAGATGGGGACAATGAGCAGTTCTTC. The chain has TRBV15 and TRBJ2-1; D remains ambiguous. V lost 0 bases and J 5 bases, leaving 5 bases between the germline ends. Germline values: CDR1 LNHNV, CDR2 YYDKDF (reference sequence). CDR3 length: 13 amino acids.

The chain couples TRBV7-9 to TRBJ1-4; D is undetermined. Trimming removed 6 bases from V and 8 bases from J, with 13 bases in between. Germline CDR1 is SEHNR and CDR2 is FQNEAQ (reference sequence). The CDR3 spans 13 residues. The CDR3 DNA reads TGTGCCAGCAGGCTGGAGCGCGGAGAAAAACTGTTTTTT. Translation gives CASRLERGEKLFF. Full variable domain (rest looked up from reference TRBV7-9 and TRBJ1-4): DTGVSQNPRHKITKRGQNVTFRCDPISEHNRLYWYRQTLGQGPEFLTYFQNEAQLEKSRLLSDRFSAERPKGSFSTLEIQRTEQGDSAMYLCASRLERGEKLFFGSGTQLSVL.

This chain links TRBV3-1 (or the pseudogene TRBV3-2) with TRBJ2-7; 9 bases line up with TRBD1. The V gene's germline CDR1 is LGHDT and CDR2 YNNKEL (reference sequence). This CDR3 is built from 14 residues. The V gene end was trimmed by 5 bases and the J gene end by 6 bases; junction bases not matched to a gene: 8. This chain's CDR3 is CASSATGGLFEQYF. CDR3 sequence (DNA): TGTGCCAGCAGCGCGACAGGGGGACTTTTCGAGCAGTACTTC.

The chain has TRBV9 and TRBJ2-1; 7 bases agree with TRBD1. Trimming took 3 bases from V and 9 from J; bases not matched to a gene: 0. This CDR3 has 11 residues. Per the germline V gene, CDR1 is SGDLS and CDR2 is YYNGEE. CDR3 sequence: CASSAGGEQFF. CDR3 nucleotide sequence: TGTGCCAGCAGCGCAGGGGGTGAGCAGTTCTTC.

The gene calls are TRBV5-1 and TRBJ2-2, with D unclear. This CDR3 has 14 residues. Trimming left V 7 bases short and J 1 base short, with 11 bases between. Germline-derived CDR1 and CDR2 are SGHRS and YFSETQ. The CDR3 nucleotides are TGCGCCAGCGGTTCCAGCTTGAACACCGGGGAGCTGTTTTTT. Its translation: CASGSSLNTGELFF.

The chain links TRBV18 to TRBJ2-2; 11 positions match TRBD2. Trimming took 6 bases from V and 0 from J; bases not matched to a gene: 0. The germline CDR1 and CDR2 sequences are KGHSH and LQKENI. The length of the CDR3 is 15 residues. DNA for the CDR3: TGTGCCAGCTCGGGACTAGCGGCGAACACCGGGGAGCTGTTTTTT. Residues: CASSGLAANTGELFF.

The V and J genes are TRBV7-2 and TRBJ2-5, with no clear D. The CDR3 sequence is 14 residues long. Between the trimmed V and J ends, which lost 1 base and 13 bases, there was a span of 19 bases. The germline gives CDR1 SGHTA, CDR2 FQGNSA. The DNA of the CDR3 is TGTGCCAGCAGCTTAGAGACCTCGGGCGGCCTTCCGTACTTC. It is translated as CASSLETSGGLPYF.

The rearrangement joins TRBV7-9 to TRBJ1-1, with D possibly being TRBD1 (5 bases). The germline gives CDR1 SEHNR, CDR2 FQNEAQ (reference sequence). Trimming shortened V by 5 bases and J by 8 bases, and 21 bases separated the two germline ends. The CDR3 runs to 15 residues. The CDR3 spells CASSKIRFGTGEAFF. The DNA for the CDR3 is TGTGCCAGCAGCAAGATTCGCTTCGGGACCGGCGAAGCTTTCTTT.

The CDR3 DNA sequence: TGTGCCAGTAGTATGGACAGGGCATGGAATCAGCCCCAGCATTTT. The encoded protein is CASSMDRAWNQPQHF. The chain couples TRBV19 to TRBJ1-5, with TRBD1 matching over 8 bases. V trimming: 3 bases; J trimming: 4 bases; junction bases outside the gene matches: 5. The CDR3 loop spans 15 amino acids. Per the germline V gene, CDR1 is LNHDA and CDR2 is SQIVND (reference sequence).

The rearrangement uses TRBV18 and TRBJ1-1, with 7 positions matching TRBD1. CDR3 size: 16 residues. V shed 2 bases and J 4 bases; nucleotides not matched to a gene: 10. Germline CDR1 is KGHSH and CDR2 is LQKENI. CDR3 amino acids: CASSPLRGQQGTEAFF. In DNA, the CDR3 is TGTGCCAGCTCACCATTAAGGGGGCAACAGGGCACTGAAGCTTTCTTT.

The V call is TRBV27, the J call TRBJ1-2; 11 positions agree with TRBD1. Germline V gene data show CDR1 as MNHEY and CDR2 as SMNVEV (reference sequence). There are 16 residues in the CDR3. V was clipped by 7 bases and J by 4 bases; unmatched bases: 11. CDR3 loop: CASIPSWDRGIYGYTF. As DNA, the CDR3 is TGTGCCAGCATCCCCTCGTGGGACAGGGGGATCTATGGCTACACCTTC.

The chain joins TRBV2 to TRBJ2-7; 11 bases fit TRBD2. CDR1 SNHLY and CDR2 FYNNEI come from the germline V gene. The V segment lost 5 bases and the J segment 7 bases; nucleotides outside the gene matches: 10. The CDR3 runs to 15 residues. CDR3 protein: CASSTSGTSGREQYF. CDR3 coding DNA: TGTGCCAGCAGTACCTCCGGGACTAGCGGTAGGGAGCAGTACTTC.

J is TRBJ2-3 and V is TRBV2, with 8 bases matching TRBD1. The junction had 8 bases not matched to a gene; V was cut back by 6 bases and J by 3 bases. The CDR3 sequence is 15 residues long. The V gene's germline CDR1 is SNHLY and CDR2 FYNNEI. The CDR3 here is CASRRQGSVTDTQYF. CDR3 nucleotide sequence: TGTGCCAGCAGGAGACAGGGGAGTGTGACAGATACGCAGTATTTT.

The V and J genes are TRBV5-4 and TRBJ1-2; D may be TRBD1 (5 bases). The ends were cut back, 10 bases at V and 5 bases at J, with 21 bases in the middle. This CDR3 region has 14 residues. CDR1 SGHNT and CDR2 YYREEE come from the germline V gene (reference sequence). CDR3 nucleotides: TGTGCCGACACCAGTCGGGGCGGGGTATATGGCTACACCTTC. This gives the protein CADTSRGGVYGYTF.

This chain links TRBV7-9 with TRBJ2-7; 12 bases match TRBD1. Germline V gene data show CDR1 as SEHNR and CDR2 as FQNEAQ (reference sequence). Trimming removed 7 bases from V and 5 bases from J; junction bases left unmatched: 6. The CDR3 extends over 14 amino acids. The CDR3 DNA sequence: TGTGCCAGCACGCGGGACAGGGGGCCTGACGAGCAGTACTTC. Its translation: CASTRDRGPDEQYF.

V usage is TRBV3-1 (or the pseudogene TRBV3-2) and J usage is TRBJ2-1, with a weak D call TRBD2 (7 bases). The germline gives CDR1 LGHDT, CDR2 YNNKEL (reference sequence). The germline V and J ends were trimmed by 4 bases and 7 bases, with 11 bases remaining between them. The CDR3 contains 13 residues. The CDR3 coding sequence is TGTGCCAGCAGCCGGGGGGGCCTTAATGAGCAGTTCTTC. Amino acids: CASSRGGLNEQFF.